These T cell receptor beta chains were read from a single sample in a study of blood T cell repertoires in COVID-19. Profiling relied on immunoSEQ multiplex PCR, and the TCRdb table lists in-frame clones only, not all of them. The sample lists over 200,000 clones, around 85% occurring once. The specimen sequenced was PBMCs or T cells enriched from blood (not recorded which). The receptors here all came from a man in his forties or fifties who had recovered from COVID-19. CDR3s include the opening cysteine and the closing phenylalanine or tryptophan. A D gene is named only where the DNA matches it firmly. Only some rows state a clone size, as once, few, many or a class for expanded clones.

DNA | CDR3 | J | size | V | D
TGTGCCAGCAGCGTTTCGACTAGCGGGAGTGCCGTAGAGACCCAGTACTTC | CASSVSTSGSAVETQYF | TRBJ2-5 | . | TRBV9 | TRBD2
TGTGCCAGCAGTTTATTTGGCGGGAACTACGAGCAGTACTTC | CASSLFGGNYEQYF | TRBJ2-7 | . | TRBV27 | .
TGTGCCAGCAGCCAAAGGGGGACAGGGGACAATGAGCAGTTCTTC | CASSQRGTGDNEQFF | TRBJ2-1 | . | TRBV3-1/TRBV3-2 | TRBD1
TGTGCCAGCAGCCACCTTACCCGGGACTCCACCTACAATGAGCAGTTCTTC | CASSHLTRDSTYNEQFF | TRBJ2-1 | . | TRBV5-6 | .
TGTGCCAGCATCCCTACAGGGGGCAGATGGCGCGAGCAGTACTTC | CASIPTGGRWREQYF | TRBJ2-7 | . | TRBV28 | TRBD1
TGTGCCAGCAGGGCGGGAACAGGAAACACCATATATTTT | CASRAGTGNTIYF | TRBJ1-3 | once | TRBV7-9 | .
TGTGCCAGCAACCCAGGGATATTTGGCACTGAAGCTTTCTTT | CASNPGIFGTEAFF | TRBJ1-1 | . | TRBV28 | .
TGTGCCAGCCGTCGAGGGTCCTCTAATGAAAAACTGTTTTTT | CASRRGSSNEKLFF | TRBJ1-4 | . | TRBV2 | .
TGTGCCAGCAGCTTAGTCGGACAGGGAAGCACTGAAGCTTTCTTT | CASSLVGQGSTEAFF | TRBJ1-1 | . | TRBV7-8 | TRBD1
TGTGCCAGCAGCCCTGGGACAGGCTATAGCAATCAGCCCCAGCATTTT | CASSPGTGYSNQPQHF | TRBJ1-5 | . | TRBV9 | TRBD1
TGTGCCATCAGTGAGGAGGTGGGACAGGGGAACTATGGCTACACCTTC | CAISEEVGQGNYGYTF | TRBJ1-2 | . | TRBV10-3 | TRBD1
TGTGCCAGCAGGCCTTCCGGAGGTAGCAATCAGCCCCAGCATTTT | CASRPSGGSNQPQHF | TRBJ1-5 | . | TRBV6-5 | .
TGTGCCAGCAGCTTAGGCGCGGGACAGTTGGATGGCTACACCTTC | CASSLGAGQLDGYTF | TRBJ1-2 | . | TRBV7-9 | TRBD1
TGTGCCAGCAGTTTAACCGGGACAGGGGACTCTGGAAACACCATATATTTT | CASSLTGTGDSGNTIYF | TRBJ1-3 | . | TRBV27 | TRBD1